The clone carrying this T cell receptor beta chain was counted only a few times. Its target is unknown. The data belong to a study of cytomegalovirus exposure and HLA in healthy donors. Turning to the study itself: Sequencing of 150 million to 200 million T cells in an earlier analysis found 100 million to 140 million unique TCR beta sequences.

60 Vbeta and 13 Jbeta primers were used in PCR. Generated by immunoSEQ multiplex PCR, the TCRdb table keeps only in-frame clones and is missing some. In the table there are roughly 100,000 clones, 65% to 80% of which are singletons. Overall study results and limits: Analysis was carried out at a later point, and it linked a missense DCLRE1C variant to TCR beta V- and J-gene trimming. CMV serostatus alone was available as immune exposure information. Previously analyzed data showed that most TCR beta V segments were productive at a frequency of about 87% or about 30%.

The germline gives CDR1 MNHEY, CDR2 SVGAGI. This CDR3 has 14 amino acids. With 0 bases removed from V and 5 bases from J, the gap between germline ends came to 8 bases. Sequencing was performed on PBMCs. This receptor was taken from a male donor in good health and CMV-seronegative. This chain links TRBV6-5 with TRBJ1-5; D gene uncertain. This CDR3 reads CASSYSGQDQPQHF. Written as DNA, the CDR3 is TGTGCCAGCAGTTACTCAGGTCAGGATCAGCCCCAGCATTTT.